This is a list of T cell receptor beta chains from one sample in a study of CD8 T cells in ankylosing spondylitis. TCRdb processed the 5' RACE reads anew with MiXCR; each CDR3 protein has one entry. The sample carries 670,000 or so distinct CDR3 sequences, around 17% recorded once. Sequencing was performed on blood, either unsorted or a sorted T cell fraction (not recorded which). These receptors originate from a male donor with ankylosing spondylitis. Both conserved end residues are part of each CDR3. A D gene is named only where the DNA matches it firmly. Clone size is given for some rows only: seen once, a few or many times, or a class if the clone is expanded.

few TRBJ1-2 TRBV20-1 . TGCAGTGCTAGAGATGCTCAGAACTATGGCTACACCTTC CSARDAQNYGYTF
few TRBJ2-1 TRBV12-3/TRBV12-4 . TGTGCCAGCAGTTTGGGGCCTTGGAATGAGCAGTTCTTC CASSLGPWNEQFF
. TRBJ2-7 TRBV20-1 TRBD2 TGCAGTGCTGCGATAGGACTAGCGCCCGACGAGCAGTACTTC CSAAIGLAPDEQYF
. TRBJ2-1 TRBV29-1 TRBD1 TGCAGCGTTGAGGGACAGCGAACTAGCTCCTACAATGAGCAGTTCTTC CSVEGQRTSSYNEQFF
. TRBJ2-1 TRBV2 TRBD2 TGTGCCAGCACGTTCAGCGGGAGGGGGAATGAGCAGTTCTTC CASTFSGRGNEQFF
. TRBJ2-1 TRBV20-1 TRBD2 TGCAGTGCTTCCTCACTAGCGGGGTTGAATGAGCAGTTCTTC CSASSLAGLNEQFF
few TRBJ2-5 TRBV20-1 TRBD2 TGCAGTGCTAGTCGGGGGGGATACCAAGAGACCCAGTACTTC CSASRGGYQETQYF
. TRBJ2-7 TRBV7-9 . TGTGCCAGCAGCTTAGCGAGTGTGGGGGGCGAGCAGTACTTC CASSLASVGGEQYF
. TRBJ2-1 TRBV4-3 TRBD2 TGCGCCAGCAGCCAAAGCCTAGCGGGAGGGTTCTCCTACAATGAGCAGTTCTTC CASSQSLAGGFSYNEQFF
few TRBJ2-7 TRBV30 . TGTGCCTGGAGTGAGGGGGAGCAGTACTTC CAWSEGEQYF
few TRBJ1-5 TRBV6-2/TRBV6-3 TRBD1 TGTGCCAGCAGTTACGCCTCCGGGACAGGAGCGATTTGGGATCAGCCCCAGCATTTT CASSYASGTGAIWDQPQHF
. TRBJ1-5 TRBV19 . TGTGCCAGTACCAAGGACACTAATCAGCCCCAGCATTTT CASTKDTNQPQHF
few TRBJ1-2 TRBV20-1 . TGCAGTGCTAGAGGGGCTCATCCCTTGGGCTATGGCTACACCTTC CSARGAHPLGYGYTF
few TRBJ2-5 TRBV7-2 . TGTGCCAGCAGCGGATGGACTTCCACCTTTTTGGAGACCCAGTACTTC CASSGWTSTFLETQYF
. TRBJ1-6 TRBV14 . TGTGCCAGCAGCCAAGACCCCAGGCTCTCCTATAATTCACCCCTCCACTTT CASSQDPRLSYNSPLHF
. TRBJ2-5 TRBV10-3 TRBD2 TGTGCCATCAGTGCCTCCCGAGCGGGATCCCAAGAGACCCAGTACTTC CAISASRAGSQETQYF
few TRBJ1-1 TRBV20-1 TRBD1 TGCAGTGCTAGGGTACCACAGGGGTCTAACACTGAAGCTTTCTTT CSARVPQGSNTEAFF
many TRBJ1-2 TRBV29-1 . TGCAGCGTTGAGCGGCAGCTTAACTATGGCTACACCTTC CSVERQLNYGYTF
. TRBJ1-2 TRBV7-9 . TGTGCCAGCAGCCGGGATAGGGCAGCTGGGCTTTATGGCTACACCTTC CASSRDRAAGLYGYTF
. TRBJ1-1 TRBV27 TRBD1 TGTGCCAGCAGTTCCCTGACAGGGTGGACTGAAGCTTTCTTT CASSSLTGWTEAFF
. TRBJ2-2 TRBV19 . TGTGCCGCTGGACTGGGGACCGGGGAGCTGTTTTTT CAAGLGTGELFF
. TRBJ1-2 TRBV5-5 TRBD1 TGTGCCAGCAGCTTGACAGGGGATCCCTATGGCTACACCTTC CASSLTGDPYGYTF
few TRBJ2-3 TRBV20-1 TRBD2 TGCAGTGCCGATCCTAGCGGGGGGGCAGATACGCAGTATTTT CSADPSGGADTQYF
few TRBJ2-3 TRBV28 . TGTGCCAGCATCGGGACTTTCACAGATACGCAGTATTTT CASIGTFTDTQYF
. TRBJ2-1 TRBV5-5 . TGTGCCAGCAGCTTGGCGGCTAGTTGGAATGAGCAGTTCTTC CASSLAASWNEQFF
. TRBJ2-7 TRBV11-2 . TGTGCCAGCAGCTTAGGATACACCTCCTACGAGCAGTACTTC CASSLGYTSYEQYF
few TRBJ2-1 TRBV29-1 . TGCAGCGTTGGTTTCGGGGATGAGCAGTTCTTC CSVGFGDEQFF
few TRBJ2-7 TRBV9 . TGTGCCAGCAGCGTGTGGGAGATCGGAGACGAGCAGTACTTC CASSVWEIGDEQYF
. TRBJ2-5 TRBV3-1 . TGTGCCAGCAGCCAATCCGCCGGAGAGACCCAGTACTTC CASSQSAGETQYF
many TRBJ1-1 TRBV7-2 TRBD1 TGTGCCAGCAGCTTAGGGGGACAGGGGACTGAAGCTTTCTTT CASSLGGQGTEAFF
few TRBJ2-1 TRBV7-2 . TGTGCCAGCAGCTCTTACGGGGCTAGCGCTACAGACAATGAGCAGTTCTTC CASSSYGASATDNEQFF
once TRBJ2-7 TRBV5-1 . TGCGCCAGCAGCTTTATGGGCGCCTACGAGCAGTACTTC CASSFMGAYEQYF
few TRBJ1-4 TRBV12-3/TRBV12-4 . TGTGCCAGCAGTTTATGGCAGCCTGCAACTAATGAAAAACTGTTTTTT CASSLWQPATNEKLFF
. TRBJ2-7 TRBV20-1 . TGCAGTGCTAGACACGGGAGTCACCACTGGGGCGAGCAGTACTTC CSARHGSHHWGEQYF
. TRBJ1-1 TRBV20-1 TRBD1 TGCAGTGCTAGAGAACAGGGGGTTGGCGCTGAAGCTTTCTTT CSAREQGVGAEAFF
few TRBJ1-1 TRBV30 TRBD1 TGTGCCTGGAGGAGACAGGGGGACACTGAAGCTTTCTTT CAWRRQGDTEAFF
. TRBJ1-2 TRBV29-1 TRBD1 TGCAGCGTTGAAGATCATCGGGACAGGGGGATCTATGGCTACACCTTC CSVEDHRDRGIYGYTF
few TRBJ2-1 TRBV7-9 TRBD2 TGTGCCAGCAGCTTAGGGCGGGACTACGCCTACAATGAGCAGTTCTTC CASSLGRDYAYNEQFF
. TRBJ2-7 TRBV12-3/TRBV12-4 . TGTGCCAGCAGTTTTGCTGACGCGGTGCAGTACTTC CASSFADAVQYF
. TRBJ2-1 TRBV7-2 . TGTGCCAGCAGCTCAAACCAGTACAACAATGAGCAGTTCTTC CASSSNQYNNEQFF
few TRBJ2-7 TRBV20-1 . TGCAGTGCTAGAGATTTGGACTCACGGGAGAGGGGGGAGGAGCAGTACTTC CSARDLDSRERGEEQYF
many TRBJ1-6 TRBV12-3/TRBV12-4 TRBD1 TGTGCCAGCAGCCCGGGACAGGGAGAGTCACCCCTCCACTTT CASSPGQGESPLHF